This entry is about one T cell receptor beta chain. The CDR3 totals 13 residues. As handled by the study authors: Counts of nucleated cells, estimated from reference gene primer amplification, were obtained. The repertoire was sequenced with immunoSEQ multiplex PCR; TCRdb's copy has only in-frame clones and lacks some. V, J and clone size are those of that table, while D and trimming were read from the DNA. The repertoire consists of about 140,000 clones, with about 79% occurring once and the leading ten covering less than 3%. This sample was taken from a study of blood T cell repertoires in COVID-19. Study background: PBMCs, B-cell-depleted T cells, or T cells were the source of the cDNA or gDNA that made up the material.

Adults between roughly 18 and 89 years of age took part from some 25 US areas. Donors in Cohort 3 who had recovered were those with two negative PCRs, healthcare professional clearance, or resolution of their symptoms. The sequenced sample consisted of PBMCs or T cells enriched from blood (not recorded which). The rearrangement uses TRBV21-1 and TRBJ2-6; TRBD1 is the table's D call, not checked against the DNA. TRBV21-1 is deemed a pseudogene. The TCR originated in a woman in her fifties or sixties who had recovered from COVID-19. CDR3 sequence: CAPQVSGANVLTF. The CDR3 DNA follows: TGTGCCCCTCAGGTTTCTGGGGCCAACGTCCTGACTTTC.